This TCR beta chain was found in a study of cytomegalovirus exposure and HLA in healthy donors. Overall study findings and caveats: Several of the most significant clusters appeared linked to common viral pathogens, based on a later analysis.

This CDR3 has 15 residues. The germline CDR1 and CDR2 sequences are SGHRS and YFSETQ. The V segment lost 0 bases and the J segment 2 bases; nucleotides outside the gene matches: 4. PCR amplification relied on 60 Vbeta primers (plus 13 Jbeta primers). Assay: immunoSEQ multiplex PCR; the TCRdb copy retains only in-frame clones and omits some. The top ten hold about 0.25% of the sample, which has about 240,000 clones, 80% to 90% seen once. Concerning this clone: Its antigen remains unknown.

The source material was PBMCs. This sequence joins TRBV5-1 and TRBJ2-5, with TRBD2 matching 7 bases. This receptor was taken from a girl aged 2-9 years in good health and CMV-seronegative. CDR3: CASSLAVGGQETQYF. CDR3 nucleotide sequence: TGCGCCAGCAGCTTGGCTGTGGGAGGGCAAGAGACCCAGTACTTC.